These 3 T cell receptor beta chains share one sample of origin, sequenced in a study of T cell responses to AZD1222 COVID-19 vaccine. The assay was immunoSEQ multiplex PCR, and TCRdb's table has in-frame clones only and misses some. Of 55,000 to 70,000 clones in the sample, around nine tenths are singletons; the top ten hold roughly 8%. The specimen comprised peripheral blood, sampled on day 0 of AZD1222 vaccination. The receptors shown here come from an adult in good health.

This chain uses TRBV6-5 with TRBJ1-1; tentatively, D is TRBD1 (6 bases). The CDR3 has 14 amino acids. Deletions cut 6 bases from V and 4 bases from J, with 15 bases between. Germline values: CDR1 MNHEY, CDR2 SVGAGI. CDR3 in DNA: TGTGCCAGCAGGTCAAGGGGGTTTGGCACTGAAGCTTTCTTT. Translated: CASRSRGFGTEAFF.

The chain joins TRBV12-3 or TRBV12-4 to TRBJ1-1, with D tentatively TRBD1 (6 bases). The CDR3 has 13 amino acids. V was cut by 3 bases and J by 4 bases, with 9 bases left in between. CDR3 sequence (DNA): TGTGCCAGCAGTTTCGGGGGCAGCACTGAAGCTTTCTTT. The encoded protein is CASSFGGSTEAFF.

The chain couples TRBV16 to TRBJ1-2; weak D call: TRBD1 (5 bases). V was shortened by 3 bases and J by 3 bases, with 20 bases between the two germline ends. CDR3 length equals 17 residues. CDR1 is KGHSY, CDR2 FQNENV, per germline. The CDR3 DNA reads TGTGCCAGCAGCCAGTTACCGGGACTCCAAAGGGACTATGGCTACACCTTC. Protein product: CASSQLPGLQRDYGYTF.